Listed below are T cell receptor beta chains from one sample, sequenced in a study of spatial heterogeneity in lung cancer. TCRdb called the 5' RACE reads again in MiXCR, with one record for every CDR3 protein. This table holds about 85,000 distinct CDR3 sequences, about a fifth found once. Sequences were derived from PBMCs, sampled at surgery. The receptors stem from a male donor with early-stage non-small cell lung cancer. CDR3s leave out the opening cysteine and the closing phenylalanine or tryptophan. Fields, in order: CDR3 protein, D gene, V gene. D genes are given only for firm matches.

CDR3aa: ASSQYASGSANEQF; d_gene: TRBD2; v_gene: TRBV27
CDR3aa: ASSSFPSTDTQY; d_gene: NA; v_gene: TRBV5-4
CDR3aa: ASSRDRGRTEAF; d_gene: TRBD1; v_gene: TRBV7-2
CDR3aa: ASSSAQETQY; d_gene: NA; v_gene: TRBV6-6
CDR3aa: SAREVRTSTDTQY; d_gene: NA; v_gene: TRBV20-1
CDR3aa: ASSLFSSYNEQF; d_gene: NA; v_gene: TRBV28
CDR3aa: ASSSTRGSPEKLF; d_gene: NA; v_gene: TRBV7-9
CDR3aa: ASSLGSGTYNEQF; d_gene: NA; v_gene: TRBV5-1
CDR3aa: SAHRTDTQY; d_gene: NA; v_gene: TRBV20-1
CDR3aa: SARGFSGVDTQY; d_gene: TRBD2; v_gene: TRBV20-1
CDR3aa: ASSFRTGLADTQY; d_gene: TRBD1; v_gene: TRBV11-3
CDR3aa: ASSIGGVQPGRSYEQY; d_gene: NA; v_gene: TRBV19
CDR3aa: ASSFQGASWEQY; d_gene: TRBD1; v_gene: TRBV5-4
CDR3aa: ASSSRGVPNSDTQY; d_gene: NA; v_gene: TRBV9
CDR3aa: ASSRGAGAKNIQY; d_gene: NA; v_gene: TRBV3-1
CDR3aa: SVRVQDTQY; d_gene: NA; v_gene: TRBV20-1
CDR3aa: ASGQVASGRFYEQY; d_gene: NA; v_gene: TRBV4-1
CDR3aa: ASRIYWNQPQH; d_gene: NA; v_gene: TRBV6-2/TRBV6-3
CDR3aa: ASSVAGMASLREQY; d_gene: NA; v_gene: TRBV9
CDR3aa: SVSEGASGTGELF; d_gene: NA; v_gene: TRBV29-1
CDR3aa: ASSFFAGGGQETQY; d_gene: TRBD2; v_gene: TRBV12-3/TRBV12-4
CDR3aa: SAPTPTGVNTEAF; d_gene: TRBD1; v_gene: TRBV20-1
CDR3aa: ASSLWTGGQETQY; d_gene: TRBD1; v_gene: TRBV7-9
CDR3aa: SARDRAYGGYT; d_gene: TRBD1; v_gene: TRBV29-1
CDR3aa: ASSAHGVPDTQY; d_gene: NA; v_gene: TRBV7-8
CDR3aa: AISEGQGEVNEQF; d_gene: NA; v_gene: TRBV10-3
CDR3aa: ASSLDHRQSYEQY; d_gene: NA; v_gene: TRBV11-2
CDR3aa: ASSLGGINEQF; d_gene: NA; v_gene: TRBV5-1
CDR3aa: ASSVTGEYEQY; d_gene: TRBD1; v_gene: TRBV9
CDR3aa: SARDIGDEQY; d_gene: NA; v_gene: TRBV20-1
CDR3aa: ASSRLAGVSSTDTQY; d_gene: TRBD2; v_gene: TRBV19
CDR3aa: ASILSQGAPGELF; d_gene: TRBD1; v_gene: TRBV6-2/TRBV6-3
CDR3aa: SATRGGRRETQY; d_gene: TRBD2; v_gene: TRBV20-1
CDR3aa: ASSLGQNFGYT; d_gene: NA; v_gene: TRBV11-3
CDR3aa: ASSPGLAGAADTQY; d_gene: TRBD2; v_gene: TRBV7-9
CDR3aa: SVTSAGPDTQY; d_gene: TRBD2; v_gene: TRBV29-1
CDR3aa: AISPGQGRSGANVLT; d_gene: TRBD1; v_gene: TRBV10-3
CDR3aa: SVTGGIYEQY; d_gene: TRBD1; v_gene: TRBV29-1
CDR3aa: ASSLGLVRHEQF; d_gene: NA; v_gene: TRBV28
CDR3aa: ATSDFAGGKDEQY; d_gene: TRBD1; v_gene: TRBV24-1
CDR3aa: AGSFGTDQETQY; d_gene: TRBD1; v_gene: TRBV27
CDR3aa: ASSLKPVPNTGELF; d_gene: NA; v_gene: TRBV5-5
CDR3aa: ASSYSDGLTGELF; d_gene: NA; v_gene: TRBV6-5
CDR3aa: ASSPPGVLIYEQY; d_gene: NA; v_gene: TRBV5-4
CDR3aa: ASSQGGTPVVGQY; d_gene: NA; v_gene: TRBV4-2